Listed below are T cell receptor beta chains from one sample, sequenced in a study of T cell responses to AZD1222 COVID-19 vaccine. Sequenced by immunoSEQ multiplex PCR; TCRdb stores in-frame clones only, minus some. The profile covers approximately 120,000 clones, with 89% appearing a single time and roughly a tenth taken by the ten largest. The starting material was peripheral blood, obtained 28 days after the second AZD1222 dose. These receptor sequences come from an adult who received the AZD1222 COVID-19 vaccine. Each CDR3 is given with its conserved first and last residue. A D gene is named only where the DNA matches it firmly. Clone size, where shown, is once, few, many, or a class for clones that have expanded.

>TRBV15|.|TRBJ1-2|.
TGTGCCACCAGCAGCCTGGGTGATTTTAACTATGGCTACACCTTC
CATSSLGDFNYGYTF
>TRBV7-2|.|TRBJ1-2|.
TGTGCCAGCAGCTTAGGAGAATTTAGGCCGCGATTGTTC
CASSLGEFRPRLF
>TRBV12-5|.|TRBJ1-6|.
TGTGCTAGTGGTTTATTAGGGGGGGCTTCACCCCTCCACTTT
CASGLLGGASPLHF
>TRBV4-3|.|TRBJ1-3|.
TGCGCCAGCAGCCAAGCTCCGGGGAACCAAAACTCTGGAAACACCATATATTTT
CASSQAPGNQNSGNTIYF
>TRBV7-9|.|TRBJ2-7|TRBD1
TGTGCCAGCAGTCGCGGAGGACAGGGGTCCTACGAGCAGTACTTC
CASSRGGQGSYEQYF
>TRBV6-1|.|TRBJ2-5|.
TGTGCCAGCAGTGAGAGGTGGGGGACTCCGCAAGAGACCCAGTACTTC
CASSERWGTPQETQYF
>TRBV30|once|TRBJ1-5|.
TGTGCCTGGAGCCCTCCAGGGGATCAGCCCCAGCATTTT
CAWSPPGDQPQHF
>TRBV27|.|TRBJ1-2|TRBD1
TGTGCCAGCAGTTTGCAGGGGGACAGCTACACCTTC
CASSLQGDSYTF
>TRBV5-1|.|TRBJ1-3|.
TGCGCCAGCAGCTTGATGGGTCAGGGTGAAAACACCATATATTTT
CASSLMGQGENTIYF
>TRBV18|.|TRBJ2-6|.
TGTGCCAGCCGCACAGGGAACGGGGCCAACGTCCTGACTTTC
CASRTGNGANVLTF
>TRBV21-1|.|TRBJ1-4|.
TGTGCCAGCACCTGGGACAGGGGGCTGAGTAATGAAAAACTGTTTTTT
CASTWDRGLSNEKLFF
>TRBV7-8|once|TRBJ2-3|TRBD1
TGTGCCAGCAGCTTAGGAAGGACAGGGGGCACAGATACGCAGTATTTT
CASSLGRTGGTDTQYF
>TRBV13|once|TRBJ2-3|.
TGTGCCAGCAGCACCCGGGACAAAGGAACAGATACGCAGTATTTT
CASSTRDKGTDTQYF
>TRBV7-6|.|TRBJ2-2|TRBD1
TGTGCCAGCAGCTTAAGGACAGGGACGCCCACCGGGGAGCTGTTTTTT
CASSLRTGTPTGELFF
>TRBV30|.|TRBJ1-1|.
TGTGCCTGGAGTGTATGGCAGGGCAAGGTCCCCCATGGGGTGAACACTGAAGCTTTCTTT
CAWSVWQGKVPHGVNTEAFF
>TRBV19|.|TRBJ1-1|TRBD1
TGTGCCAGTAATTGGGACAGGGGGGGGAATACTGAAGCTTTCTTT
CASNWDRGGNTEAFF
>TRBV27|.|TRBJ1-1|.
TGTGCCAGCCCTTTGGGGGGTATGGGCACTGAAGCTTTCTTT
CASPLGGMGTEAFF
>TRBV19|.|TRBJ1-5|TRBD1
TGTGCCAGTACCTCGGGACAGGGCCGTAGCAATCAGCCCCAGCATTTT
CASTSGQGRSNQPQHF
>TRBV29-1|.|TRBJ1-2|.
TGCAGAGCCGGAGGGGCTGATGGCTACACCTTC
CRAGGADGYTF
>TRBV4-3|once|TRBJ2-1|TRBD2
TGCGCCAGCAGCCACGGCCAGACTAGCGGCGCCTACAATGAGCAGTTCTTC
CASSHGQTSGAYNEQFF
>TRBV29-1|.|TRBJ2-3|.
TGCAGCGTGGGCGCCCGAACAGATACGCAGTATTTT
CSVGARTDTQYF
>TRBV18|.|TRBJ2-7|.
TGTGCCAGCTCTACCGGGACCCACTCCTACGAGCAGTACTTC
CASSTGTHSYEQYF
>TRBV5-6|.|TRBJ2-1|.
TGTGCCAGCAGCTTAGAAGAGGGAAGTAGGAGCAATGAGCAGTTCTTC
CASSLEEGSRSNEQFF
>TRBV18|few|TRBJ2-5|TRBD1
TGTGCCAGCTCACCGTGGACAGGGGGAGAGACCCAGTACTTC
CASSPWTGGETQYF
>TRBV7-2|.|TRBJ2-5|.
TGTGCCAGCAGCTTAGCAGAGACCCAGTACTTC
CASSLAETQYF
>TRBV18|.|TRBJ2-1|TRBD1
TGTGCCAGCTCACCGGGGACAGGGGGCTACAATGAGCAGTTCTTC
CASSPGTGGYNEQFF
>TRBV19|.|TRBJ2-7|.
TGTGCCAGTAGTCTACATATCTCCTACGAGCAGTACTTC
CASSLHISYEQYF
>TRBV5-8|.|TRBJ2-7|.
TGTGCCAGCAGCGACTACGTATCCTACGAGCAGTACTTC
CASSDYVSYEQYF
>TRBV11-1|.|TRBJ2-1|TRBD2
TGTGCCCGCCAGACTAGCGGCTCCTACAATGAGCAGTTCTTC
CARQTSGSYNEQFF
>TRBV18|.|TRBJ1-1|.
TGTGCCAGCTCACCAAGGGACACTGAAGCTTTCTTT
CASSPRDTEAFF
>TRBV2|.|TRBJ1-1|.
TGTGCCAGCAGTGAATGGGCATCGAACACTGAAGCTTTCTTT
CASSEWASNTEAFF
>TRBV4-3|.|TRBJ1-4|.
TGCGCCAGCAGCCAAGAATGGATCGAGATGGGGCATGAAAAACTGTTTTTT
CASSQEWIEMGHEKLFF
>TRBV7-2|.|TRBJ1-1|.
TGTGCCAGCAGCTGGACCTTAGACGGGTACACTGAAGCTTTCTTT
CASSWTLDGYTEAFF
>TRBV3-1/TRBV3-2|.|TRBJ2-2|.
TGTGCCAGCAGCCACAGGACTACCCCCACCGGGGAGCTGTTTTTT
CASSHRTTPTGELFF
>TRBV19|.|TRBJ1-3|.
TGTGCCAGTCGCGGGGGGGCCCTCTCTGGAAACACCATATATTTT
CASRGGALSGNTIYF
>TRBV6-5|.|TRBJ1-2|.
TGTGCCAGCAGCCCGACCTGGGAGGATGGCTACACCTTC
CASSPTWEDGYTF
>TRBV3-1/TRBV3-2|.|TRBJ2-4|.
TGTGCCAGCAGCCAAGGAACGACGAACATTCAGTACTTC
CASSQGTTNIQYF
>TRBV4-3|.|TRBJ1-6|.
TGCGCCAGCAGCCAAGACGGCGGGGATTCCTATTCACCCCTCCACTTT
CASSQDGGDSYSPLHF
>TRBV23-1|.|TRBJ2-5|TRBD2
TGCGCCAGCAGTCAAGCGGGGGGAGGCACAGGAGAGACCCAGTACTTC
CASSQAGGGTGETQYF
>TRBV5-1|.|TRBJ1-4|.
TGCGCCAGCAGCCCCCGCGGGGACAACCATGAGGGAAAACTGTTTTTT
CASSPRGDNHEGKLFF